Each of the 21 T cell receptor beta chains below was sequenced from the same sample in a study of CXCR3-negative and CXCR3-positive naive CD8 T cells. Whole-study results and caveats: A higher hydrophobicity marked the TRB CDR3s of CXCR3-positive naive cells versus CXCR3-negative naive cells.

The authors prepared UMI-labeled TRB cDNA libraries by 5' RACE. Using the 5' RACE reads, TCRdb records one entry per CDR3 protein without DNA. The sample includes 130,000 to 150,000 distinct CDR3 sequences. The antigens for these receptors are not known. The sample was naive CXCR3+ CD8+ T cells from blood. Described subset: CD45RO-CCR7+CD27+CD95- naive CD8+ T cells expressing CXCR3 (TNR3+). The source of these receptors is a human donor in good health. Some clones in this sample may be carry-over from other donors' samples.

This chain joins TRBV29-1 and TRBJ2-2. The germline V gene encodes CDR1 SQVTM and CDR2 ANQGSEA. The length of the CDR3 is 12 residues. CDR3 in amino acids: CSVSRRTGELFF.

V usage is TRBV28 and J usage is TRBJ2-3. The CDR3 is 12 residues long. Germline CDR1 is MDHEN and CDR2 is SYDVKM. The CDR3 is CASSLMVNTQYF. The full variable domain, with the rest looked up from reference TRBV28 and TRBJ2-3, is DVKVTQSSRYLVKRTGEKVFLECVQDMDHENMFWYRQDPGLGLRLIYFSYDVKMKEKGDIPEGYSVSREKKERFSLILESASTNQTSMYLCASSLMVNTQYFGPGTRLTVL.

V gene TRBV3-1 combines with J gene TRBJ2-1; the D gene TCRdb calls, TRBD2, cannot be checked with no DNA. Germline lookup yields CDR1 LGHDT and CDR2 YNNKEL (reference sequence). The length of the CDR3 is 17 residues. CDR3 amino acids: CASSQVSPGTSGNEQFF.

The chain couples TRBV20-1 to TRBJ2-5; TCRdb reports TRBD1, a call that lacks DNA to check it against. From germline, CDR1 is DFQATT and CDR2 SNEGSKA (reference sequence). This CDR3 has 14 amino acids. CDR3 in amino acids: CSARTGTHQETQYF.

V and J are TRBV6-6 and TRBJ2-7; TCRdb indicates TRBD1, and absent DNA this call remains unverified. The CDR3 runs 14 residues. The germline V gene encodes CDR1 MNHNY and CDR2 SVGAGI (reference sequence). CDR3 region: CASSPDLSASEQYF.

V gene TRBV7-8 combines with J gene TRBJ2-2; TCRdb reports TRBD2, a call that lacks DNA to check it against. Germline V lookup: CDR1 SGHVS, CDR2 FQNEAQ. The CDR3 totals 17 residues. The CDR3 protein is CASSSTGTSGRTGELFF.

V usage is TRBV29-1 and J usage is TRBJ1-2; TCRdb reports TRBD1, a call that lacks DNA to check it against. Germline values: CDR1 SQVTM, CDR2 ANQGSEA. The CDR3 is 12 residues long. This CDR3 is CSVEGRGVGYTF.

The chain is built from TRBV5-1 and TRBJ2-7; TCRdb selects TRBD1, and the lack of DNA leaves this call unchecked. This CDR3 contains 16 residues. Germline V gives CDR1 SGHRS, CDR2 YFSETQ. The CDR3 region is CASSLTPDRGFYEQYF.

The rearrangement uses TRBV27 and TRBJ2-3; TCRdb picks TRBD1, but there is no DNA to check that call. This CDR3 has 15 residues. Germline assignment: CDR1 MNHEY and CDR2 SMNVEV (reference sequence). The CDR3 sequence: CASSLSGGITDTQYF.

The rearrangement links TRBV4-2 to TRBJ1-2; TCRdb gives TRBD1 as the D gene, but with no DNA this cannot be confirmed. The CDR3 spans 16 residues. Per germline, CDR1 LGHNA and CDR2 YNFKEQ. CDR3 in amino acids: CASSQVGQAATYGYTF.

The chain recombines TRBV5-1 with TRBJ2-1; absent DNA, TCRdb's TRBD2 call cannot be checked. The CDR3 is made up of 17 amino acids. The V gene's germline CDR1 is SGHRS and CDR2 YFSETQ. CDR3: CASSRGLPTLSYNEQFF.

The chain uses TRBV29-1 and TRBJ2-3; TCRdb's assignment of TRBD1 cannot be checked, as there is no DNA. This CDR3 spans 13 amino acids. The germline V gene encodes CDR1 SQVTM and CDR2 ANQGSEA. The CDR3 is CSVESGRVDTQYF.

The V and J genes are TRBV5-1 and TRBJ2-1; lacking DNA, the TRBD1 call made by TCRdb goes unchecked. The CDR3 spans 16 residues. CDR1 is SGHRS and CDR2 is YFSETQ in the germline V gene. The chain's CDR3 is CASSPYAGQGYNEQFF.

The J gene is TRBJ1-1, the V gene TRBV9; TCRdb picks TRBD1, but there is no DNA to check that call. Per germline, CDR1 SGDLS and CDR2 YYNGEE. The CDR3 has 15 residues. CDR3 amino acids: CASSVVSGGNTEAFF.

This chain uses TRBV2 with TRBJ2-7; TCRdb indicates TRBD2, and absent DNA this call remains unverified. This CDR3 region has 15 residues. Germline lookup yields CDR1 SNHLY and CDR2 FYNNEI. The CDR3 sequence: CASSDPQGPVGEQYF.

The CDR3 sequence is CASSQDLPGSYEQYF. This rearrangement joins TRBV3-1 to TRBJ2-7; TCRdb outputs TRBD1, but without DNA this stays unchecked. The CDR3 consists of 15 residues. CDR1 LGHDT and CDR2 YNNKEL come from the germline V gene (reference sequence).

The chain combines TRBV7-2 with TRBJ2-1; TCRdb picks TRBD1, but there is no DNA to check that call. There are 16 residues in the CDR3. The germline V gene encodes CDR1 SGHTA and CDR2 FQGNSA. CDR3 loop: CASSPWGGPSYNEQFF.

This chain joins TRBV19 and TRBJ2-1. The CDR3 has 13 residues. CDR1 is LNHDA and CDR2 is SQIVND in the germline V gene (reference sequence). The chain's CDR3 is CASSWTPYNEQFF. Complete variable domain (other parts from reference TRBV19 and TRBJ2-1): DGGITQSPKYLFRKEGQNVTLSCEQNLNHDAMYWYRQDPGQGLRLIYYSQIVNDFQKGDIAEGYSVSREKKESFPLTVTSAQKNPTAFYLCASSWTPYNEQFFGPGTRLTVL.

V and J are TRBV20-1 and TRBJ1-1; TCRdb reports TRBD1, a call that lacks DNA to check it against. Germline CDR1 and CDR2: DFQATT and SNEGSKA (reference sequence). The CDR3 sequence is 13 residues long. CDR3 sequence: CSARGRLNTEAFF.

This sequence joins TRBV11-2 and TRBJ2-2; TCRdb's D gene call, TRBD2, goes unchecked for lack of DNA. Germline V gene lookup returns CDR1 SGHAT and CDR2 FQNNGV. The CDR3 is 15 residues long. The CDR3 loop reads CASSATSGGSGELFF.

The J gene is TRBJ2-2, the V gene TRBV7-8; TCRdb names TRBD2, which stays unverified in the absence of DNA. Germline-derived CDR1 and CDR2 are SGHVS and FQNEAQ. The CDR3 totals 17 residues. The CDR3 here is CASILLNGGSGTGELFF.